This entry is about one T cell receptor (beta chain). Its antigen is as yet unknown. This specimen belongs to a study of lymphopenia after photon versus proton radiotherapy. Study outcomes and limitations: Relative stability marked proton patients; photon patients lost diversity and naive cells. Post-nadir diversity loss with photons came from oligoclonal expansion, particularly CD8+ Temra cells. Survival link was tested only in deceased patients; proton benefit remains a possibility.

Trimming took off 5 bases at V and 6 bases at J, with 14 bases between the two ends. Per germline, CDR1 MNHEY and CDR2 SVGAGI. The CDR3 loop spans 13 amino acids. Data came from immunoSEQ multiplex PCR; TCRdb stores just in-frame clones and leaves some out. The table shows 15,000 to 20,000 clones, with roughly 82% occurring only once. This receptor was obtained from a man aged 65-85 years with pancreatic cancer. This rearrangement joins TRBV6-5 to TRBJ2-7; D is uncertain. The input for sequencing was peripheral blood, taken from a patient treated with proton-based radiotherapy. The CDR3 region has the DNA TGTGCCAGCAGTAATGGATTCCACTCCGAGCAGTACTTC. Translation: CASSNGFHSEQYF.